This is a list of T cell receptor beta chains from one sample in a study of blood T cell repertoires in COVID-19. The table came from immunoSEQ multiplex PCR; TCRdb's copy has only in-frame clones and leaves some out. The sample holds under 300,000 clones, roughly nine tenths seen once. Specimen: PBMCs or T cells enriched from blood (not recorded which). The receptors were gathered from a woman between 40 and 50 years old who had recovered from COVID-19. Both conserved end residues are part of each CDR3. Fields, in order: CDR3 DNA, CDR3 protein, D gene, clone size, V gene, J gene, CDR3 length. D genes are given only for firm matches. The listing skips clone size in some rows; elsewhere it reads once, few, many or a size class.

DNA: TGTGCCAGTAGAGACATCGCGAATAGCAATCAGCCCCAGCATTTT
CDR3: CASRDIANSNQPQHF
D: NA
size: NA
V: TRBV19
J: TRBJ1-5
length: 15

DNA: TGTGCCAGCAGACGGTCCGGGGAGAAGCGTGGCTACACCTTC
CDR3: CASRRSGEKRGYTF
D: NA
size: NA
V: TRBV5-4
J: TRBJ1-2
length: 14

DNA: TGCAGTGCTAGTTCTTCAGTGGAGCAGTACTTC
CDR3: CSASSSVEQYF
D: NA
size: NA
V: TRBV20-1
J: TRBJ2-7
length: 11

DNA: TGTGCCTGGAGTGGACAGTTGAACACTGAAGCTTTCTTT
CDR3: CAWSGQLNTEAFF
D: NA
size: NA
V: TRBV30
J: TRBJ1-1
length: 13

DNA: TGCGCCAGCAGCCAAACAACAGTTAACCCTAAGTTCTTC
CDR3: CASSQTTVNPKFF
D: NA
size: NA
V: TRBV4-1
J: TRBJ2-1
length: 13

DNA: TGTGCCAGTAGTATCGGGACAACTAGCAATCAGCCCCAGCATTTT
CDR3: CASSIGTTSNQPQHF
D: NA
size: few
V: TRBV19
J: TRBJ1-5
length: 15

DNA: TGCAGCGTTGAGGGGGCTCTTAACTATGGCTACACCTTC
CDR3: CSVEGALNYGYTF
D: NA
size: NA
V: TRBV29-1
J: TRBJ1-2
length: 13

DNA: TGTGCCAGTACTCAACTCGGGACAGGGAGCAACTATGGCTACACCTTC
CDR3: CASTQLGTGSNYGYTF
D: TRBD1
size: NA
V: TRBV19
J: TRBJ1-2
length: 16

DNA: TGTGCCTGGAGGTACCCAGGAAAAGTGAACACTGAAGCTTTCTTT
CDR3: CAWRYPGKVNTEAFF
D: NA
size: NA
V: TRBV30
J: TRBJ1-1
length: 15

DNA: TGTGCCAGCCGGACAGAACGGGAGCAGTTCTTC
CDR3: CASRTEREQFF
D: NA
size: NA
V: TRBV7-9
J: TRBJ2-1
length: 11

DNA: TGCGCCAGCAGCTTGGACAACTACGAGCAGTACTTC
CDR3: CASSLDNYEQYF
D: NA
size: NA
V: TRBV5-1
J: TRBJ2-7
length: 12

DNA: TGTGCCAGCAGCCCCTGGACTAGCGGGAGATGGGTCGAGCAGTACTTC
CDR3: CASSPWTSGRWVEQYF
D: TRBD2
size: NA
V: TRBV5-6
J: TRBJ2-7
length: 16

DNA: TGTGCCAGCAGACAGGGGGAAGACGCTTTCTTT
CDR3: CASRQGEDAFF
D: TRBD1
size: NA
V: TRBV7-8
J: TRBJ1-1
length: 11

DNA: TGTGCCAGCACTTTAAGGCAGGCTAGCACAGATACGCAGTATTTT
CDR3: CASTLRQASTDTQYF
D: NA
size: NA
V: TRBV2
J: TRBJ2-3
length: 15

DNA: TGCGCCAGCAGCGCGGGAGGACAGTCTGGAAACACCATATATTTT
CDR3: CASSAGGQSGNTIYF
D: NA
size: few
V: TRBV5-1
J: TRBJ1-3
length: 15

DNA: TGTGCCAGCGGACAGGGGTCAGGAAATCAGCCCCAGCATTTT
CDR3: CASGQGSGNQPQHF
D: TRBD1
size: NA
V: TRBV6-5
J: TRBJ1-5
length: 14

DNA: TGTGCCAGCAGTGTAGGGGAACACGCAGACAATGAGCAGTTCTTC
CDR3: CASSVGEHADNEQFF
D: NA
size: NA
V: TRBV25-1
J: TRBJ2-1
length: 15

DNA: TGCGCCAGCAGCCCAGGACAGGGAACAAACATTCAGTACTTC
CDR3: CASSPGQGTNIQYF
D: TRBD1
size: NA
V: TRBV5-1
J: TRBJ2-4
length: 14

DNA: TGTGCCAGCCAATTATGGGAGGGCCGTGGCTACACCTTC
CDR3: CASQLWEGRGYTF
D: NA
size: NA
V: TRBV2
J: TRBJ1-2
length: 13

DNA: TGCGCCAGCAGCTTGAAAGGACTAGCGGAGACCCAGTACTTC
CDR3: CASSLKGLAETQYF
D: TRBD2
size: NA
V: TRBV5-1
J: TRBJ2-5
length: 14

DNA: TGTGCCAGCCGGGACAGGGTTAGGGGCAGCTCTGGGGCCAACGTCCTGACTTTC
CDR3: CASRDRVRGSSGANVLTF
D: NA
size: NA
V: TRBV21-1
J: TRBJ2-6
length: 18

DNA: TGTGCCAGCAGTCACAGATTGGGCTCTGGAAACACCATATATTTT
CDR3: CASSHRLGSGNTIYF
D: NA
size: NA
V: TRBV6-2/TRBV6-3
J: TRBJ1-3
length: 15

DNA: TGTGCCAGCAGCGTAGTGGTAGCGCCCACAGATACGCAGTATTTT
CDR3: CASSVVVAPTDTQYF
D: NA
size: NA
V: TRBV9
J: TRBJ2-3
length: 15

DNA: TGCGCCAGCAGCCAAGATCCCCCTAGGGGCTACACCTTC
CDR3: CASSQDPPRGYTF
D: NA
size: many
V: TRBV4-3
J: TRBJ1-2
length: 13

DNA: TGCGCCAGCAGTGAGTCGAAAGACTACTATGGCTACACCTTC
CDR3: CASSESKDYYGYTF
D: NA
size: NA
V: TRBV10-2
J: TRBJ1-2
length: 14

DNA: TGTGCCAGCAGCTTTACATCAGGGGATGGCTACACCTTC
CDR3: CASSFTSGDGYTF
D: NA
size: NA
V: TRBV5-8
J: TRBJ1-2
length: 13

DNA: TGTGCCAGCAGTTACCGGGACAGGGCGGTTGGGGAGCAGTACTTC
CDR3: CASSYRDRAVGEQYF
D: TRBD1
size: NA
V: TRBV6-5
J: TRBJ2-7
length: 15

DNA: TGCGCCAGCAGCTTGGAGACTAGCGGGGGTGAGGAGACCCAGTACTTC
CDR3: CASSLETSGGEETQYF
D: TRBD2
size: NA
V: TRBV5-1
J: TRBJ2-5
length: 16

DNA: TGTGCCAGCAGCTCCGTACAGGGATCCTACAATGAGCAGTTCTTC
CDR3: CASSSVQGSYNEQFF
D: NA
size: NA
V: TRBV5-4
J: TRBJ2-1
length: 15

DNA: TGTGCCAGCAGCTTAGGACAGATCAATCAGCCCCAGCATTTT
CDR3: CASSLGQINQPQHF
D: NA
size: NA
V: TRBV7-8
J: TRBJ1-5
length: 14

DNA: TGTGCCAGTAGTACAGGTACCGGCGGGGGGGCCTCGTTCGTCAAAAACATTCAGTACTTC
CDR3: CASSTGTGGGASFVKNIQYF
D: TRBD2
size: NA
V: TRBV19
J: TRBJ2-4
length: 20

DNA: TGCGCCAGCTCAGGACTGTACTTC
CDR3: CASSGLYF
D: NA
size: NA
V: TRBV10-1
J: TRBJ2-7
length: 8

DNA: TGTGCCAGCAGCCCGGACAGCTATAATTCACCCCTCCACTTT
CDR3: CASSPDSYNSPLHF
D: NA
size: few
V: TRBV7-9
J: TRBJ1-6
length: 14

DNA: TGTGCCAGTAGTATCGGGGTCCTGGCGGGACTAGCCTCCTACAATGAGCAGTTCTTC
CDR3: CASSIGVLAGLASYNEQFF
D: TRBD2
size: NA
V: TRBV19
J: TRBJ2-1
length: 19

DNA: TGTGCCTGGAGCCCGGACAGGGGGCGGGGAGAGACCCAGTACTTC
CDR3: CAWSPDRGRGETQYF
D: TRBD1
size: once
V: TRBV30
J: TRBJ2-5
length: 15

DNA: TGCGCCAGCAGCTTGAGCACAGGGGGTCTTGAAGCTTTCTTT
CDR3: CASSLSTGGLEAFF
D: TRBD1
size: once
V: TRBV5-1
J: TRBJ1-1
length: 14

DNA: TGTGCCAGTAGTATAGATGGGGCAGGGGGGAAGGCCCAGCATTTT
CDR3: CASSIDGAGGKAQHF
D: TRBD1
size: once
V: TRBV19
J: TRBJ1-5
length: 15

DNA: TGCGCCAGCAGCCAGAGCTTGGGCTACCAAGAGACCCAGTACTTC
CDR3: CASSQSLGYQETQYF
D: NA
size: NA
V: TRBV4-3
J: TRBJ2-5
length: 15

DNA: TGCGCCAGCAGCTTGGGCGCGAGCGGAGTTAGCACAGATACGCAGTATTTT
CDR3: CASSLGASGVSTDTQYF
D: NA
size: NA
V: TRBV5-1
J: TRBJ2-3
length: 17

DNA: TGTGCCAGCTCACCACCTCACGGGACTGCGACCTACAATGAGCAGTTCTTC
CDR3: CASSPPHGTATYNEQFF
D: NA
size: NA
V: TRBV18
J: TRBJ2-1
length: 17

DNA: TGTGCCAGCAGCGTGGCGGGAGATAAACATTACGAGCAGTACTTC
CDR3: CASSVAGDKHYEQYF
D: TRBD2
size: NA
V: TRBV11-3
J: TRBJ2-7
length: 15

DNA: TGCGCCAGCAGCTTGTTCGGGGGTTCCAATCAGCCCCAGCATTTT
CDR3: CASSLFGGSNQPQHF
D: NA
size: NA
V: TRBV5-1
J: TRBJ1-5
length: 15

DNA: TGTGCCAGCAGCTTGTATTTAGGACAGCTGAACACTGAAGCTTTCTTT
CDR3: CASSLYLGQLNTEAFF
D: NA
size: NA
V: TRBV5-6
J: TRBJ1-1
length: 16